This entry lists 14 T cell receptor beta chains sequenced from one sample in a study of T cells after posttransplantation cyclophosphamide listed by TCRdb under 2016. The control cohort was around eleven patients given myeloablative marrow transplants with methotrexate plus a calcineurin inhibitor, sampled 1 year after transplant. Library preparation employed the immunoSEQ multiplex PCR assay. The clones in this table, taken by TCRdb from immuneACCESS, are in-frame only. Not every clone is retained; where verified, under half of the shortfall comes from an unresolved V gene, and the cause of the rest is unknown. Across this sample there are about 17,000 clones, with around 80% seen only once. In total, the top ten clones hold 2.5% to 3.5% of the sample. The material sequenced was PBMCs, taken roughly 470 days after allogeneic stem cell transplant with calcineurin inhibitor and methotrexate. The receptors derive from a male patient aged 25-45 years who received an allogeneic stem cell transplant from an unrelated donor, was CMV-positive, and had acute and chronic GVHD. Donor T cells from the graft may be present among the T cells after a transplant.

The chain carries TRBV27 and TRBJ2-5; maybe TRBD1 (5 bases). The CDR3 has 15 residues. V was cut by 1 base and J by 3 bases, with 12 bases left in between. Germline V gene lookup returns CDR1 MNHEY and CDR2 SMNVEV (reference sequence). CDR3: CASSLFGLQEETQYF. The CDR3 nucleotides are TGTGCCAGCAGTTTATTTGGGTTACAGGAAGAGACCCAGTACTTC.

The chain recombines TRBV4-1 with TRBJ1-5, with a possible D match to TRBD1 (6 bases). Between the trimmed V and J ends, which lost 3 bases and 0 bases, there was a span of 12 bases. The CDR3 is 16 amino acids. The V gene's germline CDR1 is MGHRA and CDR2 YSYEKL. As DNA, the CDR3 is TGCGCCAGCAGCCACGGGACACCGAATAGCAATCAGCCCCAGCATTTT. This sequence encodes CASSHGTPNSNQPQHF.

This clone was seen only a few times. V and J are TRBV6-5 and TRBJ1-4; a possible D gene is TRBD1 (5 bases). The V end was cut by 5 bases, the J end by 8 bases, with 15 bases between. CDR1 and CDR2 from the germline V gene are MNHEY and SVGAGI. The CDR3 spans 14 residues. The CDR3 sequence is CASSNQGNGEKLFF. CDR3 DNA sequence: TGTGCCAGCAGTAACCAGGGAAACGGGGAAAAACTGTTTTTT.

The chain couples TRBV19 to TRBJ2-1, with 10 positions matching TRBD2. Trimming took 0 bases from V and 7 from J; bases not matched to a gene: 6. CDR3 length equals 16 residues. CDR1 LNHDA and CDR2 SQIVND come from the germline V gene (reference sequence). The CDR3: CASSIDPSGSRNEQFF. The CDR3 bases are TGTGCCAGTAGTATAGACCCTAGCGGGAGTAGAAATGAGCAGTTCTTC.

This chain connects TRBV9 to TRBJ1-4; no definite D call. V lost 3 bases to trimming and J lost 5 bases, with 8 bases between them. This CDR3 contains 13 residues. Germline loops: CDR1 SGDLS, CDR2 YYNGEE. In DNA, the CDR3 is TGTGCCAGCAGCGCTGAACAAAATGAAAAACTGTTTTTT. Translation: CASSAEQNEKLFF.

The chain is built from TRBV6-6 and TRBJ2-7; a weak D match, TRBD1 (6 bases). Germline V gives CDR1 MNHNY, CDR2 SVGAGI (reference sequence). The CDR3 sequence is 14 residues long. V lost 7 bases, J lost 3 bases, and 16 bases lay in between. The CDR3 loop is CASKRGNRDYEQYF. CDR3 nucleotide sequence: TGTGCCAGCAAACGAGGGAACAGGGACTACGAGCAGTACTTC.

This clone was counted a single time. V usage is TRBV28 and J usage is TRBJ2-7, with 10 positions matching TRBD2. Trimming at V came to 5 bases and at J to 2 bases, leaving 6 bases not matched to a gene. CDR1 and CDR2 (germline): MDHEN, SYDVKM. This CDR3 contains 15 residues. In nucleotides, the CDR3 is TGTGCCAGCAGTCATATGCTAGCGGGAGCCTACGAGCAGTACTTC. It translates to CASSHMLAGAYEQYF.

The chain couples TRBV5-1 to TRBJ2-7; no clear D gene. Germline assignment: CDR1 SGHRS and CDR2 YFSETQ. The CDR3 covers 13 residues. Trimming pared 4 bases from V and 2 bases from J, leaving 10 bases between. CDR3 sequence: CASSTSGAYEQYF. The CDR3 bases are TGCGCCAGCAGCACAAGTGGAGCCTACGAGCAGTACTTC.

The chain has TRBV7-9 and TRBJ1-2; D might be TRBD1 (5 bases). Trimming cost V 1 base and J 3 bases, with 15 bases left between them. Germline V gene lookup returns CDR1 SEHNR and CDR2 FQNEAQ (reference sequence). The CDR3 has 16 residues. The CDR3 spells CASSLGNSGTYYGYTF. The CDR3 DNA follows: TGTGCCAGCAGCTTAGGAAATAGCGGGACCTACTATGGCTACACCTTC. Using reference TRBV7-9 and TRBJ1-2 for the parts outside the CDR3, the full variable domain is DTGVSQNPRHKITKRGQNVTFRCDPISEHNRLYWYRQTLGQGPEFLTYFQNEAQLEKSRLLSDRFSAERPKGSFSTLEIQRTEQGDSAMYLCASSLGNSGTYYGYTFGSGTRLTVV.

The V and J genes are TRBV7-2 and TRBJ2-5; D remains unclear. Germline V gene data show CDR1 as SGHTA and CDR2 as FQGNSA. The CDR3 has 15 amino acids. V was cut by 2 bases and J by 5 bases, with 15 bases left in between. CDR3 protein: CASSLRFSGGETQYF. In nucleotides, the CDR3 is TGTGCCAGCAGCTTAAGGTTTTCAGGTGGTGAGACCCAGTACTTC.

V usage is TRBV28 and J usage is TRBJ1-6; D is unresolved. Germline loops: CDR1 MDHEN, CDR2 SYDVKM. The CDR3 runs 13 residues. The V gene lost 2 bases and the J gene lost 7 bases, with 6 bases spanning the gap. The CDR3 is CASSLARNSPLHF. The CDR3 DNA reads TGTGCCAGCAGTTTAGCGAGGAATTCACCCCTCCACTTT.

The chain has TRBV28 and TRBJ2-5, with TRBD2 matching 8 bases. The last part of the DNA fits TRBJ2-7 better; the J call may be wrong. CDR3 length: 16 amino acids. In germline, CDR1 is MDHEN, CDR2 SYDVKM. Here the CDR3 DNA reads TGTGCCAGCAGTAAGACCGGGGGGGCCGCAATCCACGAGCAGTACTTC. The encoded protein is CASSKTGGAAIHEQYF.

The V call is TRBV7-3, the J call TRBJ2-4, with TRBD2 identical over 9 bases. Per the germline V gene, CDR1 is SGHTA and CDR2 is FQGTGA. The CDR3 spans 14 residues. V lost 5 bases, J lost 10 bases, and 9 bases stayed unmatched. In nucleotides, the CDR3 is TGTGCCAGCAGCCCCGGTCTAGCGGGAACAATTCAGTACTTC. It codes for CASSPGLAGTIQYF.

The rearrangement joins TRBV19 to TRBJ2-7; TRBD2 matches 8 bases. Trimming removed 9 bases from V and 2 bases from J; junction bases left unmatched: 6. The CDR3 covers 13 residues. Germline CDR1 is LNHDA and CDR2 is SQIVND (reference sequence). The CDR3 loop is CASQGLGAYEQYF. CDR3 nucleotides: TGTGCCAGCCAGGGACTAGGGGCCTACGAGCAGTACTTC.